The T cell receptor (beta chain) described here comes from a study of T cell changes during pregnancy in multiple sclerosis. Germline loops: CDR1 MNHEY, CDR2 SVGAGI. The CDR3 length is 16 residues. Trimming at V came to 4 bases and at J to 4 bases, leaving 6 bases not matched to a gene. Data came from immunoSEQ multiplex PCR; TCRdb stores just in-frame clones and leaves some out. Of some 120,000 clones in the sample, about 90% were seen once. This chain connects TRBV6-5 to TRBJ2-1; 11 bases match TRBD2. The sample consisted of peripheral blood, taken in the third trimester of pregnancy. The receptor was derived from a female donor with multiple sclerosis, enrolled in a pregnancy study. Written as DNA, the CDR3 is TGTGCCAGCAGTTTCCGGCTAGCGGGGGGATACAATGAGCAGTTCTTC. This gives the protein CASSFRLAGGYNEQFF.